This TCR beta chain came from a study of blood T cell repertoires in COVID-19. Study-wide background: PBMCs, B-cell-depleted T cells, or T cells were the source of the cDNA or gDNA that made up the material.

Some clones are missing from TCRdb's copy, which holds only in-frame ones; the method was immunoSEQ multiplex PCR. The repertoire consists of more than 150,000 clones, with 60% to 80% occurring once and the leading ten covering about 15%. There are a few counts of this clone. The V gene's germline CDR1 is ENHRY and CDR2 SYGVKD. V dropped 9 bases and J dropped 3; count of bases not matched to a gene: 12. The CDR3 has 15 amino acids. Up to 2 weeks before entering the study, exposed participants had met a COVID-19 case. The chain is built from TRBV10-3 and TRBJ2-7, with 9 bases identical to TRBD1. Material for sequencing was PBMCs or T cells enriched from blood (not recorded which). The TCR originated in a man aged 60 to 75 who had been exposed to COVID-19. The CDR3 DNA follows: TGTGCCATACAAATAGCCCGGGGACAGGGCTACGAGCAGTACTTC. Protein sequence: CAIQIARGQGYEQYF.